This T cell receptor beta chain stems from a study of molecular identifiers for immune sequencing clone quantification. This CDR3 is 14 amino acids long. Germline values: CDR1 SGHTS, CDR2 YDEGEE. V lost 5 bases and J lost 3; bases outside the gene matches: 5. From the PCR reads, TCRdb called clonotypes with MiXCR, one entry per CDR3 protein. The data show about 640,000 distinct CDR3 sequences, 15% to 20% seen once. The table lists this clonotype with a few counts. Its antigen is undetermined. Notes on the study in general: Naive cells had under 1% of molecules in clones above 20 RNA copies, effectors over 98%.

Sequences were obtained from naive CD8+ T cells from blood, with Jurkat cell RNA spiked in. Stated subset: FACS-sorted CD8+CD4-CCR7+CD45RA+ naive T cells. This chain joins TRBV5-8 and TRBJ2-7, with 10 bases matching TRBD1. This sequence originates from a human donor in good health. Some libraries in this study had Jurkat cell RNA spiked in. The CDR3 sequence: CASRWGQGYYEQYF. DNA of the CDR3: TGTGCCAGCAGGTGGGGACAGGGGTACTACGAGCAGTACTTC.